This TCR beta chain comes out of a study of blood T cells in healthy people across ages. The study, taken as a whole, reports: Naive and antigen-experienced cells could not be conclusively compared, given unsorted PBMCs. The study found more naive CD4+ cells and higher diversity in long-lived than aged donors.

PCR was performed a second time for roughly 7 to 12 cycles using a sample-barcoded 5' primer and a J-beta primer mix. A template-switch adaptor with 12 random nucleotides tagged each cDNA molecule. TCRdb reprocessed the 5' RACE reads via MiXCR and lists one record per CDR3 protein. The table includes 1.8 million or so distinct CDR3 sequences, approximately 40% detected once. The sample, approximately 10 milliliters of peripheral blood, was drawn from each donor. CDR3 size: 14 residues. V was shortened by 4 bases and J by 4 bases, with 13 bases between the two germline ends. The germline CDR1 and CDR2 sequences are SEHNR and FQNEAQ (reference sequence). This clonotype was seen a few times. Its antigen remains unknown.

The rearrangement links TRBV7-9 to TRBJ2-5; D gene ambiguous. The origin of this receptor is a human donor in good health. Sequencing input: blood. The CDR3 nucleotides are TGTGCCAGCAGCTCTACCCTACTTGGAGAGACCCAGTACTTC. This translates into CASSSTLLGETQYF.